This TCR beta chain was captured in a study of cytomegalovirus exposure and HLA in healthy donors. Points from the study as a whole: A later analysis reported that several of the most significant clusters appeared to be linked to common viral pathogens, among them Epstein-Barr virus.

This cohort consisted of healthy bone marrow donors. Concerning this clone itself: Its matching antigen is unknown.

The PCR employed 60 Vbeta primers together with 13 Jbeta primers. Clones were read by immunoSEQ multiplex PCR, and TCRdb kept only the in-frame ones, dropping some. The repertoire holds more than 100,000 clones, with roughly 78% as singletons. The sequenced sample was PBMCs. This TCR was recovered from a man aged 35-49 years in good health and CMV-seronegative.

This CDR3 reads CASSAGTHTGELFF. The CDR3 nucleotides are TGTGCCAGCAGCGCCGGGACACACACCGGGGAGCTGTTTTTT. The chain has TRBV2 and TRBJ2-2; D is possibly TRBD1 (6 bases). This CDR3 has 14 residues. The germline CDR1 and CDR2 sequences are SNHLY and FYNNEI. Trimming removed 6 bases from V and 3 bases from J, with 11 bases in between.